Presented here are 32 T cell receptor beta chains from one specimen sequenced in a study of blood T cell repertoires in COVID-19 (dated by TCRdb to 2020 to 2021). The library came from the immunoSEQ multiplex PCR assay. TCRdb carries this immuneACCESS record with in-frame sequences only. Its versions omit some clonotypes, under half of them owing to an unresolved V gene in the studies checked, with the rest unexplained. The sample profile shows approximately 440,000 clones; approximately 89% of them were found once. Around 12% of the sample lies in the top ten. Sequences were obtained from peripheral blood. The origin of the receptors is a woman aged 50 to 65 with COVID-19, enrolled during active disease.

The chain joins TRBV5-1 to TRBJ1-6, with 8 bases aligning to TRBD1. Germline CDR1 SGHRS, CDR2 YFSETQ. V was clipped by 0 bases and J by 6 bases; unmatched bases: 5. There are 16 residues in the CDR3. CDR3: CASSLASGQGNSPLHF. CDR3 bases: TGCGCCAGCAGCTTGGCAAGTGGACAGGGTAATTCACCCCTCCACTTT.

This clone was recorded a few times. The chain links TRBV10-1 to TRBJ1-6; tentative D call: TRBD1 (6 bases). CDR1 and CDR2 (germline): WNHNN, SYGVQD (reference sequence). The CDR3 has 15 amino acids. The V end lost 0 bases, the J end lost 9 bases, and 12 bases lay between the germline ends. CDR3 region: CASSESRTELSPLHF. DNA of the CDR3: TGCGCCAGCAGTGAGTCCAGGACAGAACTTTCACCCCTCCACTTT.

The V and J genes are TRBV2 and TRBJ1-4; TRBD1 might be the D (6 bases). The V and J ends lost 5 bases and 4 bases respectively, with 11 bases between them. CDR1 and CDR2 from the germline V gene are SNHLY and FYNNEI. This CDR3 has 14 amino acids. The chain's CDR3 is CASSRDRNNEKLFF. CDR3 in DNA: TGTGCCAGCAGTCGAGACAGGAATAATGAAAAACTGTTTTTT.

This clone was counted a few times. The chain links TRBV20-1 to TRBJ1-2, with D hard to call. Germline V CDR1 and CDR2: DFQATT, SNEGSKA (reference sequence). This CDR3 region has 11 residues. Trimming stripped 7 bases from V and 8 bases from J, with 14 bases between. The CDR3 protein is CSVSRGNGYTF. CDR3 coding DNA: TGCAGTGTGAGTAGAGGGAACGGCTACACCTTC.

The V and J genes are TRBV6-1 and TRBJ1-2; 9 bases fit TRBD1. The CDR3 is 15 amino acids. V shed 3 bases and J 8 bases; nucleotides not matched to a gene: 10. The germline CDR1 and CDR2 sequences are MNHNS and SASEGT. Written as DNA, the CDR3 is TGTGCCAGCAGTGATACAGGGGGCGCGGAGTCGGGCTACACCTTC. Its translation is CASSDTGGAESGYTF.

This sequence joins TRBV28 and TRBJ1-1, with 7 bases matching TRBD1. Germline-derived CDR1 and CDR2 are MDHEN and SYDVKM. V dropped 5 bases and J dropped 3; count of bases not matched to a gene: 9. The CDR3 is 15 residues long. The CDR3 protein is CASSLQGIWDTEAFF. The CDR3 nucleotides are TGTGCCAGCAGTCTACAGGGGATATGGGACACTGAAGCTTTCTTT. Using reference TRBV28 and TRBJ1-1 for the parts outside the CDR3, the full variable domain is DVKVTQSSRYLVKRTGEKVFLECVQDMDHENMFWYRQDPGLGLRLIYFSYDVKMKEKGDIPEGYSVSREKKERFSLILESASTNQTSMYLCASSLQGIWDTEAFFGQGTRLTVV.

The CDR3 nucleotides are TGCGCCAGCAGCTTGGGAGGAGCGGGGGTCCGTCAAGAGACCCAGTACTTC. It yields the protein CASSLGGAGVRQETQYF. The chain has TRBV5-1 and TRBJ2-5; 8 bases are shared with TRBD2. Germline CDR1 SGHRS, CDR2 YFSETQ. Trimming took 0 bases from V and 2 from J; bases not matched to a gene: 9. The CDR3 spans 17 residues.

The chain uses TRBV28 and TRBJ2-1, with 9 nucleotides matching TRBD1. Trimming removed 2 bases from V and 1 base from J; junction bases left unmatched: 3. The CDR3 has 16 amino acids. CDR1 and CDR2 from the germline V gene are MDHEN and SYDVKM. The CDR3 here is CASSLPGTGSYNEQFF. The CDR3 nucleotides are TGTGCCAGCAGTTTACCCGGGACAGGGTCCTACAATGAGCAGTTCTTC.

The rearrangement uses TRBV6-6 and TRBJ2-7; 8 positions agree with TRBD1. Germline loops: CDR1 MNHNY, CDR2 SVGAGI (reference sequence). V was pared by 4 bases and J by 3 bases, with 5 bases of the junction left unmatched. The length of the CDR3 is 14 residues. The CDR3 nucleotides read TGTGCCAGCAGTTTGGGTGGACAGGGCTACGAGCAGTACTTC. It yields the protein CASSLGGQGYEQYF.

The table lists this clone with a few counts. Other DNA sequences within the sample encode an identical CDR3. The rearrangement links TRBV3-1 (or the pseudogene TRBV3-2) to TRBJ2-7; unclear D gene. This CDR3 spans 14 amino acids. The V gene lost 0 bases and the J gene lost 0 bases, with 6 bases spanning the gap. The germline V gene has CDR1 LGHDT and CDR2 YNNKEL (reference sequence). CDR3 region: CASSQDPSSYEQYF. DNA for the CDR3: TGTGCCAGCAGCCAAGATCCTAGCTCCTACGAGCAGTACTTC.

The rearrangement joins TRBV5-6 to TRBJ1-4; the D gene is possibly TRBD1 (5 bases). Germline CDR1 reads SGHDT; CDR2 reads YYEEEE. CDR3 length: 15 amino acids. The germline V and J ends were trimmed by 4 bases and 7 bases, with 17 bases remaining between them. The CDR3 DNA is TGTGCCAGCAGCCAACCGACGCAGGGTGCTGAAAAACTGTTTTTT. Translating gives CASSQPTQGAEKLFF.

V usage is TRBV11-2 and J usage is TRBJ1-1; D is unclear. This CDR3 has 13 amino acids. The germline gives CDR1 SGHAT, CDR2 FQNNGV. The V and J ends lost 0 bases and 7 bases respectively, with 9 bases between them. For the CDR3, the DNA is TGTGCCAGCAGCTTAGATAGATATAGTGAAGCTTTCTTT. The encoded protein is CASSLDRYSEAFF.

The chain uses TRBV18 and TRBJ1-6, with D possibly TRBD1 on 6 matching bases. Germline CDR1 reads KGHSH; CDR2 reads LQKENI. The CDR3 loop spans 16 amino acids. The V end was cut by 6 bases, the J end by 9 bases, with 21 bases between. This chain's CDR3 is CASSKGSGQGSSPLHF. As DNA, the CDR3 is TGTGCCAGCTCCAAGGGATCGGGACAAGGAAGTTCACCCCTCCACTTT.

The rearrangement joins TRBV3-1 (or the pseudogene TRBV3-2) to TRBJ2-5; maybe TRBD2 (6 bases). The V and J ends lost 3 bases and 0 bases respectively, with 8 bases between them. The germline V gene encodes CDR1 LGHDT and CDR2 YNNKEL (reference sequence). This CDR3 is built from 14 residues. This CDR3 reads CASSQDYNQETQYF. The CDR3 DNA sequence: TGTGCCAGCAGCCAGGACTACAACCAAGAGACCCAGTACTTC.

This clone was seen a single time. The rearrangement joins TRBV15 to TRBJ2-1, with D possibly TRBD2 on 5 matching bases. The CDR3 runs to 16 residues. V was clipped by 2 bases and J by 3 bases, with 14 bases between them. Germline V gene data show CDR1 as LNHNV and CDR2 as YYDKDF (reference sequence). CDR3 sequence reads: CATSRHRDPIYNEQFF. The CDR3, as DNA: TGTGCCACCAGCAGACACCGGGATCCGATCTACAATGAGCAGTTCTTC.

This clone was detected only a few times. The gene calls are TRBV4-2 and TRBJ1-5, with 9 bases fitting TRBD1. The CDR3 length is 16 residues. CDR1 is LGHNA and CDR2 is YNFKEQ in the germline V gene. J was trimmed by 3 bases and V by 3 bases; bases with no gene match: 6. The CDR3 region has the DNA TGTGCCAGCAGCCATAGCCGGGACAGGGACAATCAGCCCCAGCATTTT. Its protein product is CASSHSRDRDNQPQHF.

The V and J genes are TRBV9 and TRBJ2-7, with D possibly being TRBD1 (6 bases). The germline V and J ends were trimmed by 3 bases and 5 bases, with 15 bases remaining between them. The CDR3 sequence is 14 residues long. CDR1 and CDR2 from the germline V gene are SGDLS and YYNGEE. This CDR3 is CASSAREGVHEQYF. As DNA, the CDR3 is TGTGCCAGCAGCGCTCGTGAGGGGGTACACGAGCAGTACTTC. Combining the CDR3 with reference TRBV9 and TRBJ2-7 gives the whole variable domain DSGVTQTPKHLITATGQRVTLRCSPRSGDLSVYWYQQSLDQGLQFLIQYYNGEERAKGNILERFSAQQFPDLHSELNLSSLELGDSALYFCASSAREGVHEQYFGPGTRLTVT.

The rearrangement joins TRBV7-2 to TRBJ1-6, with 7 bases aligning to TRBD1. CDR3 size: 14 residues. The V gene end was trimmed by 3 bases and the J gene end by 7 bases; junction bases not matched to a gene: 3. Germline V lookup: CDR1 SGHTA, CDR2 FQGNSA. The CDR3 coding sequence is TGTGCCAGCAGCTTTACAGGGGTGAATTCACCCCTCCACTTT. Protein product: CASSFTGVNSPLHF.

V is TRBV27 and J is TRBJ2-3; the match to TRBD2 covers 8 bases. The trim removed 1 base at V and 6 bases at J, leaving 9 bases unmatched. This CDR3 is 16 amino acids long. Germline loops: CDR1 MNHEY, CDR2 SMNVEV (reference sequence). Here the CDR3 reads CASSLWFGGAADTQYF. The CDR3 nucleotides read TGTGCCAGCAGTTTATGGTTCGGGGGGGCTGCTGATACGCAGTATTTT.

The CDR3 DNA reads as TGTGCCAGCAGCTTACGACAGATACTTTCCTATGGCTACACCTTC. Translated: CASSLRQILSYGYTF. The chain links TRBV5-5 to TRBJ1-2, with D possibly matching TRBD1 (5 bases). The CDR3 consists of 15 residues. The V gene lost 2 bases and the J gene lost 4 bases, with 15 bases spanning the gap. Germline V lookup: CDR1 SGHKS, CDR2 YYEKEE (reference sequence). Based on the CDR3 plus reference TRBV5-5 and TRBJ1-2, the full variable domain is DAGVTQSPTHLIKTRGQQVTLRCSPISGHKSVSWYQQVLGQGPQFIFQYYEKEERGRGNFPDRFSARQFPNYSSELNVNALLLGDSALYLCASSLRQILSYGYTFGSGTRLTVV.

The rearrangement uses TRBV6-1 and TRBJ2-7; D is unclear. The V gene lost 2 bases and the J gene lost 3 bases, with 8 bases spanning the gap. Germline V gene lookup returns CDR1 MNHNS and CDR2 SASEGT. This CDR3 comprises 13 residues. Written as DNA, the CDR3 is TGTGCCAGCAGTGAAAGTCAGGACTACGAGCAGTACTTC. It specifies CASSESQDYEQYF.

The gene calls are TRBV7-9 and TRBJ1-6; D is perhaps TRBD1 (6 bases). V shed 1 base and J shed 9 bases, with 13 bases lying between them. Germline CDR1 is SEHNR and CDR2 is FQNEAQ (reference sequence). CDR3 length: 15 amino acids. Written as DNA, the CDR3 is TGTGCCAGCAGCTTAGACGGCAGGGGAGCTTCACCCCTCCACTTT. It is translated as CASSLDGRGASPLHF.

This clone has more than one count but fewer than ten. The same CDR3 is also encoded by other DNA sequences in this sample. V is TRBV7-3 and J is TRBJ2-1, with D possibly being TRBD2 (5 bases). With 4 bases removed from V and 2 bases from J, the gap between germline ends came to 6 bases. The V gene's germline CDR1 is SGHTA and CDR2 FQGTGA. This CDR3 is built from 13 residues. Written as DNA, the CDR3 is TGTGCCAGCAGCTCCGGGACCTACAATGAGCAGTTCTTC. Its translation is CASSSGTYNEQFF.

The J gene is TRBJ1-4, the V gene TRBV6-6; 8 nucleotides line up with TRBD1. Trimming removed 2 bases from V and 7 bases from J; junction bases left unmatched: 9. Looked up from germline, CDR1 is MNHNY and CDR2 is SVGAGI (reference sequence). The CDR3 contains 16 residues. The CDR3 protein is CASSYTTGGNGEKLFF. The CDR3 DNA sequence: TGTGCCAGCAGTTACACAACAGGGGGGAATGGTGAAAAACTGTTTTTT.

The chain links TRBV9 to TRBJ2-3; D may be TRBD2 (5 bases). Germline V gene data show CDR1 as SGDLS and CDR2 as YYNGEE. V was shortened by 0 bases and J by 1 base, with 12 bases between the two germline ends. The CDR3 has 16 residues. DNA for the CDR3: TGTGCCAGCAGCGTAGGCCTAGTCGGGGGCACAGATACGCAGTATTTT. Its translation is CASSVGLVGGTDTQYF.

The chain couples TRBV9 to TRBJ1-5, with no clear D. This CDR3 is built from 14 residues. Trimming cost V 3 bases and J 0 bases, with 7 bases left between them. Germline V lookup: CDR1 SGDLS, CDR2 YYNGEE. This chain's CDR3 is CASSGDYSNQPQHF. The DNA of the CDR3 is TGTGCCAGCAGCGGAGATTATAGCAATCAGCCCCAGCATTTT. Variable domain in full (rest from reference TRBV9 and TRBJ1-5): DSGVTQTPKHLITATGQRVTLRCSPRSGDLSVYWYQQSLDQGLQFLIQYYNGEERAKGNILERFSAQQFPDLHSELNLSSLELGDSALYFCASSGDYSNQPQHFGDGTRLSIL.

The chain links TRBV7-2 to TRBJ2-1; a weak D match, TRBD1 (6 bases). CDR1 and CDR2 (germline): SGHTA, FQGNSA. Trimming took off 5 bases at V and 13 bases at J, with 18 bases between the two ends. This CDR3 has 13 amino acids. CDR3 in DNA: TGTGCCAGCAGCCGAGGCTCCGGGACACCTCAGTTCTTC. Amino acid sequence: CASSRGSGTPQFF.

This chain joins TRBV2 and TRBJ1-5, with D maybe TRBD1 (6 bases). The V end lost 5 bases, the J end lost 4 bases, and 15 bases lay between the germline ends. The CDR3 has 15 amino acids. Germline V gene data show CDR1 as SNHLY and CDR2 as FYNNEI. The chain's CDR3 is CASSFRWTENQPQHF. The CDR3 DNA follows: TGTGCCAGCAGTTTCCGTTGGACAGAGAATCAGCCCCAGCATTTT.

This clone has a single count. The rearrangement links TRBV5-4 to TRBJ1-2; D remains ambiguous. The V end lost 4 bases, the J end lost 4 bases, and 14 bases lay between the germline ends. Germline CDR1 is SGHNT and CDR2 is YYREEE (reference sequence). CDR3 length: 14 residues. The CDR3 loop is CASSLDKTSYGYTF. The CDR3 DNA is TGTGCCAGCAGCCTAGATAAGACCAGCTATGGCTACACCTTC.

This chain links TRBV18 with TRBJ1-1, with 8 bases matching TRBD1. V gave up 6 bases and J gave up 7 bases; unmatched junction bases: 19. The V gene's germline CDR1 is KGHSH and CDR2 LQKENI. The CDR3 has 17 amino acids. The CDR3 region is CASSSWVPWGQEIEAFF. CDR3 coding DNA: TGTGCCAGCTCTTCCTGGGTTCCCTGGGGACAGGAGATTGAAGCTTTCTTT.

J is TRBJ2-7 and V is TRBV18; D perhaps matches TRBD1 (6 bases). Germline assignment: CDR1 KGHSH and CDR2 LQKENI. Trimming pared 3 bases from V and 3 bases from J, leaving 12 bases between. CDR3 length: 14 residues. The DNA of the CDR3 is TGTGCCAGCTCACCCTGGGACACGAACTACGAGCAGTACTTC. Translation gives CASSPWDTNYEQYF.

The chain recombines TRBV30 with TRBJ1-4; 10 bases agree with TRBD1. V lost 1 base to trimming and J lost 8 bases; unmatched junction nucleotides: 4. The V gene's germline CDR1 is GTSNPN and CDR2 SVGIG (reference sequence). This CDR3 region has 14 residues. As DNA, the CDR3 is TGTGCCTGGAGTGAGGGGACAGGGGACGAAAAACTGTTTTTT. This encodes CAWSEGTGDEKLFF.